The source of this T cell receptor (beta chain) is a study of blood T cell repertoires in COVID-19. Study-wide context: Spain, Italy and the United States supplied samples that represented acute and convalescent COVID-19. T cells, B-cell-depleted T cells, or PBMCs supplied cDNA or gDNA.

With V trimmed by 5 bases and J by 10 bases, 4 bases remained unmatched. The CDR3 is 11 residues long. Germline assignment: CDR1 LNHDA and CDR2 SQIVND (reference sequence). Original handling: The assay estimated nucleated cells by amplifying reference gene primers. Profiled with immunoSEQ multiplex PCR; TCRdb holds only in-frame clones, not every one. V and J calls plus clone size are reproduced from that table; the DNA served to infer D and trimming. The data contain 65,000 to 90,000 clones, roughly 85% of them singletons. Sequenced sample: peripheral blood. The chain joins TRBV19 to TRBJ1-1; 7 positions agree with TRBD1. The source is a man aged 55 to 70 with active or convalescent COVID-19. The CDR3 reads CASSPGGRAFF. The CDR3 nucleotides are TGTGCCAGTAGTCCAGGGGGTCGAGCTTTCTTT.